What follows is one TCR beta chain and its context. This record belongs to a study of T cells and copy number aberrations in small-cell lung cancer. V lost 7 bases, J lost 1 base, and 16 bases lay in between. The CDR3 has 16 residues. Germline CDR1 is LNHDA and CDR2 is SQIVND (reference sequence). Data came from immunoSEQ multiplex PCR; TCRdb stores just in-frame clones and leaves some out. The sample includes over 5,000 clones, approximately 76% seen only once; the top ten take around 8.1%. The chain links TRBV19 to TRBJ2-2, with a weak D call TRBD1 (6 bases). The TCR originated in a man between 45 and 60 years old with small cell lung cancer. What was sequenced was tumor tissue. CDR3 DNA: TGTGCCAGTACCCTATGGTTGACAGGGAACACCGGGGAGCTGTTTTTT. Encoded protein: CASTLWLTGNTGELFF.